This paragraph reports one TCR beta chain. Its recognized antigen is unknown. It has no much larger one-base neighbor in the sample; base qualities were not kept. These data come from a study of neurological immune-mediated disorders (dated by TCRdb to the late 2010s). Context from the whole study: Of the roughly 34 multiple sclerosis patients, some 31 had relapsing-remitting MS and 3 had secondary progressive MS. Peripheral blood TCR-beta repertoires from HTLV-I-associated myelopathy (HAM/TSP) patients, multiple sclerosis patients and healthy controls were compared by UMI-based sequencing. Alongside PBMC samples, the set of about 97 TCR-beta libraries contained longitudinal samples, technical triplicates, and paired CD4+ and CD8+ T-cell subsets that had been sorted. The cohort was made up of about 68 subjects, consisting of around 15 HAM/TSP patients, about 35 multiple sclerosis patients and around 20 healthy controls. The research as a whole found: Repertoires from 18 of 34 MS patients were grouped by phylogenetic analysis into a cluster of related CDR3 sequences, suggesting a possible repertoire-level signature. No identical CDR3 amino acid sequences were found to be shared among expanded clones across subjects, suggesting that TCR-beta repertoires were private in all groups. No clinical or MRI features were associated with the MS cluster, and the authors said that larger cohorts are needed. TCR clonal expansion was greatest in HAM/TSP patients and smallest in MS patients, who ranked below even healthy controls.

V and J lose 3 bases and 5 bases, and a span of 13 bases separates them. There are 15 amino acids in the CDR3, from cysteine to phenylalanine inclusive. The retained sequence is limited to the CDR3, 45 bases, with the frame set at the first base. For the unsorted PBMC libraries, 2 million PBMCs were stored in RNAlater at -80 degrees C until RNA extraction and were used to generate the libraries. The multiple sclerosis patients were enrolled in a US clinical protocol that evaluated disease progression with magnetic resonance imaging. Peripheral blood was subjected to Ficoll-Hypaque density gradient centrifugation to isolate PBMCs, which were then cryopreserved in liquid nitrogen. cDNA synthesis used template-switch 5'RACE with a primer carrying a 10-nucleotide random unique molecular identifier tagging each TCR transcript. Every sequencing run yielded over 160 million TCR-beta sequences covering 15-18 subjects. The RNeasy kit was used to extract total RNA. TCR-beta VDJ regions were amplified with primers for the TCR constant region and the 5'RACE anchor, using the KAPA Real-time Library Amplification kit. Sample indexes and Illumina adaptors were added in a first PCR, after which library yield was increased in a second PCR. After Ampure bead purification, the roughly 650 bp TCR product was size-selected on a 2% E-gel SizeSelection system. Library quality was checked on a Bioanalyzer, concentration was measured with Qubit, and libraries were quantified with the Kapa Library Quantification kit before pooling. An Illumina HiSeq 2500 was used to sequence the libraries paired-end at 2 x 150 bp. To increase sequence diversity, about 23-32% phiX was spiked into each library pool. The source study handled its data this way. The UMI-based MiGEC pipeline processed quality-filtered reads and removed over 80% of raw TCR sequences during error correction. IMGT germline references were used for aligning VDJ genes, and each clonotype was defined as a unique CDR3 amino acid sequence together with its V-J genes. Clonal expansion, Shannon diversity and CDR3 relatedness (CalcPairwiseDistances, ClusterSamples) were evaluated with VDJtools, and phylogenetic trees were built with CLCbio workbench. Expanded clones were defined as having at least 8 unique UMIs, based on coefficient-of-variation modelling across technical triplicates. TCRdb reprocessing: public reads trimmed at Q25 with fastp, clones called with MiXCR, in-frame beta chains kept. Duplicate CDR3 protein sequences are folded into a single record with the most common DNA and genes. It is TCRdb's table, rather than the study itself, that gives the V and J calls and clone size. The sample contains 65,000 to 85,000 distinct CDR3 sequences, 3.2% of them found a single time. 5.2% of the sample goes to the ten largest clones.

Sequencing used PBMCs. The clonotype originates from a woman aged 50 to 65 with multiple sclerosis. The chain is assembled from TRBV12-3 or TRBV12-4 and TRBJ2-2, and TRBD2 may be the D gene, going by 6 matching bases. The CDR3 in this case is CASSFVGTRTGELFF. The DNA reads as follows: TGTGCCAGCAGTTTTGTTGGGACTCGGACCGGGGAGCTGTTTTTT.